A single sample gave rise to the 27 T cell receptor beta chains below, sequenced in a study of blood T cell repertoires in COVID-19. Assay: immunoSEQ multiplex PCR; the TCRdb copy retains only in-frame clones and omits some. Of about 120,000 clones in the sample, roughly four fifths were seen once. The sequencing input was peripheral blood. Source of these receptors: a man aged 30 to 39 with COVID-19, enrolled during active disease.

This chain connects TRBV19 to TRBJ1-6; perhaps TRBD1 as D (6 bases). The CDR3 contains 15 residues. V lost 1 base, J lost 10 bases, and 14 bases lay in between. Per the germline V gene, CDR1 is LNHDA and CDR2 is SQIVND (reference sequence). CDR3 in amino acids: CASSIGGQIGSPLHF. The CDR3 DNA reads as TGTGCCAGTAGTATAGGGGGGCAGATCGGCTCACCCCTCCACTTT. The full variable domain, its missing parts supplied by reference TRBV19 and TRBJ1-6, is DGGITQSPKYLFRKEGQNVTLSCEQNLNHDAMYWYRQDPGQGLRLIYYSQIVNDFQKGDIAEGYSVSREKKESFPLTVTSAQKNPTAFYLCASSIGGQIGSPLHFGNGTRLTVT.

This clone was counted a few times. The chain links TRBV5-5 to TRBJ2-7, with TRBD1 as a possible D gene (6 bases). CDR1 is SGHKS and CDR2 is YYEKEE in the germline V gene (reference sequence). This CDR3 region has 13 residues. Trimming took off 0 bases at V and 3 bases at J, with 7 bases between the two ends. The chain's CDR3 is CASSLVGGYEQYF. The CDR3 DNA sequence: TGTGCCAGCAGCTTGGTAGGGGGCTACGAGCAGTACTTC.

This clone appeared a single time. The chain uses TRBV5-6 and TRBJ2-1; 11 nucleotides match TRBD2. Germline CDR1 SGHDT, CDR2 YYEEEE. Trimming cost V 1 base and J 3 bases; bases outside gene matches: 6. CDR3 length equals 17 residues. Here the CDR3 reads CASSLIPGLADYNEQFF. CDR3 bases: TGTGCCAGCAGCTTGATTCCGGGACTAGCGGACTACAATGAGCAGTTCTTC. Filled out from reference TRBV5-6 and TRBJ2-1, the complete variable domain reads DAGVTQSPTHLIKTRGQQVTLRCSPKSGHDTVSWYQQALGQGPQFIFQYYEEEERQRGNFPDRFSGHQFPNYSSELNVNALLLGDSALYLCASSLIPGLADYNEQFFGPGTRLTVL.

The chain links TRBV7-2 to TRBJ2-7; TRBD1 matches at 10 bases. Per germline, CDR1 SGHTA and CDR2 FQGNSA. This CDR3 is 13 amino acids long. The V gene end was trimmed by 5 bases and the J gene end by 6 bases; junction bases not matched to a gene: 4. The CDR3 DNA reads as TGTGCCAGCAGCACCGACAGGGGGCGCGAGCAGTACTTC. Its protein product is CASSTDRGREQYF.

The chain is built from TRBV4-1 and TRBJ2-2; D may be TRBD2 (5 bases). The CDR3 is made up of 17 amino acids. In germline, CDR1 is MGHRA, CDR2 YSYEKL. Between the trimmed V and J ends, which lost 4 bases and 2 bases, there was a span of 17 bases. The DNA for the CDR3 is TGCGCCAGCAGCCCCCCCGCCGGGATGGGAAACACCGGGGAGCTGTTTTTT. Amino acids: CASSPPAGMGNTGELFF.

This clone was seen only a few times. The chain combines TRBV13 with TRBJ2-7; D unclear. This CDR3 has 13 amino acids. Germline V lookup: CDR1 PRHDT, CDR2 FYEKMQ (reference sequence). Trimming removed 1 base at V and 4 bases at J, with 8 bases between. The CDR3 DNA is TGTGCCAGCAGCTTAGATACTGTGTACGAGCAGTACTTC. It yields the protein CASSLDTVYEQYF.

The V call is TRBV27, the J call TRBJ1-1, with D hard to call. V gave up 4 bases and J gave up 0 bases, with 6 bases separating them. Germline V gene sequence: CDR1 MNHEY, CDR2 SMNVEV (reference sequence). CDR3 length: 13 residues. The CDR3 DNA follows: TGTGCCAGCAGTTCCTCTATGAACACTGAAGCTTTCTTT. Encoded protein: CASSSSMNTEAFF.

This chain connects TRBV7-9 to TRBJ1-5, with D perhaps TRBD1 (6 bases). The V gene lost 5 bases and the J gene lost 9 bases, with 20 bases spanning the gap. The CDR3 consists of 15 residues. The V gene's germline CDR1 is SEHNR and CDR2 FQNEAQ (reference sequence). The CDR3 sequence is CASSQYGTQRWPQHF. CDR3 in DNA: TGTGCCAGCAGCCAATATGGGACACAGAGGTGGCCCCAGCATTTT.

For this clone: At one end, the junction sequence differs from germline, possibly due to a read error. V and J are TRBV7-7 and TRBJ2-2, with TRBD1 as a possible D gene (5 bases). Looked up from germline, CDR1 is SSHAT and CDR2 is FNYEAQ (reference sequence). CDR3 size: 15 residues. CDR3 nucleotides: TGTGCTAGCAGCTTAGGGGCAGAAGGTGGCGGGGAGCTGTTTTTT. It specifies CASSLGAEGGGELFF.

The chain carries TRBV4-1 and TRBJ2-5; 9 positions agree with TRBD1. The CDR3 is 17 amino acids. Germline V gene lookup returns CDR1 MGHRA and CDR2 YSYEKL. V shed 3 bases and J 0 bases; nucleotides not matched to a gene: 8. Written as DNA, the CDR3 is TGCGCCAGCAGCCACTCAGGGGGACAGGGAGACCAAGAGACCCAGTACTTC. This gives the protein CASSHSGGQGDQETQYF.

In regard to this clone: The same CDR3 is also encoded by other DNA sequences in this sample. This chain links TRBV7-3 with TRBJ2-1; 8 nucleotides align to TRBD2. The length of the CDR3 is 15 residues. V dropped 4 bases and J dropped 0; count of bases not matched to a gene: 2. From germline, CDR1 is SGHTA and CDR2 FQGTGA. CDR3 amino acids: CASSSGTSSYNEQFF. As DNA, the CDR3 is TGTGCCAGCAGCTCCGGGACTAGCTCCTACAATGAGCAGTTCTTC.

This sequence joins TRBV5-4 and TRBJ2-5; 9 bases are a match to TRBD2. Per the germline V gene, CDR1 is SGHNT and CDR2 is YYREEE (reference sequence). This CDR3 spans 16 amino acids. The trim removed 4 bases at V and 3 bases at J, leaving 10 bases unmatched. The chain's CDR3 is CASSVRGGTVEETQYF. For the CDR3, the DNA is TGTGCCAGCAGCGTGCGGGGGGGAACGGTGGAAGAGACCCAGTACTTC. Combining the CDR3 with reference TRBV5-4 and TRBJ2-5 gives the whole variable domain ETGVTQSPTHLIKTRGQQVTLRCSSQSGHNTVSWYQQALGQGPQFIFQYYREEENGRGNFPPRFSGLQFPNYSSELNVNALELDDSALYLCASSVRGGTVEETQYFGPGTRLLVL.

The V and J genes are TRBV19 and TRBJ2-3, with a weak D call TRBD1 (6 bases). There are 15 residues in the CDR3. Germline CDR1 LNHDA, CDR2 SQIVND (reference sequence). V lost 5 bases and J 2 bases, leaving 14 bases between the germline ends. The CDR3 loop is CASSGGQRATDTQYF. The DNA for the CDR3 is TGTGCCAGTAGTGGAGGACAGAGGGCCACAGATACGCAGTATTTT.

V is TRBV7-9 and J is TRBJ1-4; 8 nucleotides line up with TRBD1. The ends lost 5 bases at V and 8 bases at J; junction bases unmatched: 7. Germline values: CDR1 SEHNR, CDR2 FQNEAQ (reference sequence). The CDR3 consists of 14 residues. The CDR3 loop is CASSPRGLGEKLFF. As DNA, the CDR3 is TGTGCCAGCAGCCCCAGGGGGCTAGGAGAAAAACTGTTTTTT.

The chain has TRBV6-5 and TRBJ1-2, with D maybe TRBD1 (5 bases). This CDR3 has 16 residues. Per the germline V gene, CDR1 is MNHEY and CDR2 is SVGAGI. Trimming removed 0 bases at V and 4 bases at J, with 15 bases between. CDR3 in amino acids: CASSYSAGPEGYGYTF. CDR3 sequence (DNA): TGTGCCAGCAGTTACTCCGCAGGGCCCGAAGGCTATGGCTACACCTTC.

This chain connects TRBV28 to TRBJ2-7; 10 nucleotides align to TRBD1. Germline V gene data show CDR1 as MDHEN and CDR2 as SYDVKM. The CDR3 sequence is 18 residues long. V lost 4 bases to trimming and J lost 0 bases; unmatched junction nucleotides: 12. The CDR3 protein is CASSSPRRDRGHSYEQYF. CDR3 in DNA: TGTGCCAGCAGTTCCCCTCGGAGAGACAGGGGGCACTCCTACGAGCAGTACTTC. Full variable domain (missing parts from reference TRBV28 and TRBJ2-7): DVKVTQSSRYLVKRTGEKVFLECVQDMDHENMFWYRQDPGLGLRLIYFSYDVKMKEKGDIPEGYSVSREKKERFSLILESASTNQTSMYLCASSSPRRDRGHSYEQYFGPGTRLTVT.

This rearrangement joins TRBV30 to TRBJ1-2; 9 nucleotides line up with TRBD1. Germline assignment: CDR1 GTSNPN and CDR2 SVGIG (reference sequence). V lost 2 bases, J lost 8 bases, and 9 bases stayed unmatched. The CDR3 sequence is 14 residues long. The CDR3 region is CAWSPGQGLIGYTF. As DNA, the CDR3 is TGTGCCTGGAGTCCGGGACAGGGCCTTATCGGCTACACCTTC.

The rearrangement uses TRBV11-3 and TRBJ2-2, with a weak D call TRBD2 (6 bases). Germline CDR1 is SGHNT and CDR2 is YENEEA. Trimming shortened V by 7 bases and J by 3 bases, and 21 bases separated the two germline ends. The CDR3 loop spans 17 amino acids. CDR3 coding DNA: TGTGCCAGCACCTCCGGGCGGAAGAGGGAGGACACCGGGGAGCTGTTTTTT. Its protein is CASTSGRKREDTGELFF.

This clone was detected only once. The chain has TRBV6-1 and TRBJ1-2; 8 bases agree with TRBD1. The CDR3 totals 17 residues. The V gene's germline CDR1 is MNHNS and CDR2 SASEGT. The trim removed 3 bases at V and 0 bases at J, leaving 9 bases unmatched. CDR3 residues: CASSDLDRGWTNYGYTF. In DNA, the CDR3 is TGTGCCAGCAGTGACTTAGACAGGGGCTGGACTAACTATGGCTACACCTTC.

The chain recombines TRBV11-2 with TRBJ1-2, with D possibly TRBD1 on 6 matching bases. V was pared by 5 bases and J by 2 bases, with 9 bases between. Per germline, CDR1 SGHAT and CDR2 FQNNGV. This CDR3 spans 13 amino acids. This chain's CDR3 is CASSPQGNYGYTF. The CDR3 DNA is TGTGCCAGCAGCCCCCAGGGGAACTATGGCTACACCTTC.

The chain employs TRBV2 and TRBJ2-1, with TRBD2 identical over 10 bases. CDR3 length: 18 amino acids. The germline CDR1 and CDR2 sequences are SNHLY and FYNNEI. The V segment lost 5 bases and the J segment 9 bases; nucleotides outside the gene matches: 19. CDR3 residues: CASSSSLWTSGTIGEQFF. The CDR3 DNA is TGTGCCAGCAGTTCATCACTGTGGACTAGCGGAACGATAGGTGAGCAGTTCTTC.

The CDR3 protein is CASSLRQGRVYEQYF. CDR3 in DNA: TGTGCCAGCAGCTTAAGACAGGGAAGGGTCTACGAGCAGTACTTC. The chain couples TRBV11-3 to TRBJ2-7, with 7 bases identical to TRBD1. Germline V gene sequence: CDR1 SGHNT, CDR2 YENEEA. The length of the CDR3 is 15 residues. The V and J ends lost 2 bases and 3 bases, in that order; junction bases with no gene match: 7.

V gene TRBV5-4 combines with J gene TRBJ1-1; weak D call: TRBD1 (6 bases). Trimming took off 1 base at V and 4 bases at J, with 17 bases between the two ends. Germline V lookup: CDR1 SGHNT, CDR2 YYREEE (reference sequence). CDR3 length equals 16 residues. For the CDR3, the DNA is TGTGCCAGCAGCTTGCTAATAGGGGGGGGACGCACTGAAGCTTTCTTT. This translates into CASSLLIGGGRTEAFF.

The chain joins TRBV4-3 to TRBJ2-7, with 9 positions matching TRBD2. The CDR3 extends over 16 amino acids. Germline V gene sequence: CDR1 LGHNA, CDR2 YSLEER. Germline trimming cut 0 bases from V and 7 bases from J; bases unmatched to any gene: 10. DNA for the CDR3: TGCGCCAGCAGCCAAGATCCGCGGGGGGGCTCGCGGGAGCAGTACTTC. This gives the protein CASSQDPRGGSREQYF.

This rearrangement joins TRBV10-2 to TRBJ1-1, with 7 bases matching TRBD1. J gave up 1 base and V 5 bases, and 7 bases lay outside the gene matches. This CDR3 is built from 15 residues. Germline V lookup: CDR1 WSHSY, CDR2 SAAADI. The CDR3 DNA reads TGCGCCAGCAGTTTGTACACAGGGGCGAACACTGAAGCTTTCTTT. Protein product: CASSLYTGANTEAFF.

CDR3 in amino acids: CATSELAGREGETQYF. For the CDR3, the DNA is TGTGCCACCAGTGAGCTCGCTGGGCGGGAGGGGGAGACCCAGTACTTC. The chain couples TRBV24-1 to TRBJ2-5; TRBD2 matches at 9 bases. J gave up 5 bases and V 4 bases, and 10 bases lay outside the gene matches. The length of the CDR3 is 16 residues. Germline V lookup: CDR1 KGHDR, CDR2 SFDVKD.

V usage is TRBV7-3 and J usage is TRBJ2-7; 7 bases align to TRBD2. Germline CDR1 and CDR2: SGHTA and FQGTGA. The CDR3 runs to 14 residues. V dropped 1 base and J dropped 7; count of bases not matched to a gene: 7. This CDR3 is CASSLMAGDTEQYF. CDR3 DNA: TGTGCCAGCAGCTTAATGGCGGGAGACACGGAGCAGTACTTC.